These 2 T cell receptor beta chains share one sample of origin, sequenced in a study of shared clonotypes between healthy human individuals. Only CD45RO-negative cells positively selected for CCR7 counted as naive CD8 cells, so terminally differentiated effector memory CD45RA+ cells were excluded. Profiled with immunoSEQ multiplex PCR; TCRdb holds only in-frame clones, not every one. The sample holds hundreds of thousands of clones, about 98% seen once. The material sequenced was naive CD8+ T cells sorted from blood. The receptor source for this set is a man younger than 45 in good health.

Comments on this clone: The sample contains more than one DNA sequence encoding this CDR3. This chain uses TRBV27 with TRBJ2-1; D is perhaps TRBD2 (5 bases). Germline-derived CDR1 and CDR2 are MNHEY and SMNVEV (reference sequence). V shed 6 bases and J shed 0 bases, with 9 bases lying between them. This CDR3 contains 14 residues. CDR3 protein: CASSLAGSYNEQFF. As DNA, the CDR3 is TGTGCCAGCAGCTTGGCGGGCTCCTACAATGAGCAGTTCTTC.

For the CDR3, the DNA is TGCGCCAGCAGCTCCGGACGTGGGCAGTACTTC. This encodes CASSSGRGQYF. This rearrangement joins TRBV4-1 to TRBJ2-7; unclear D gene. Trimming stripped 5 bases from V and 9 bases from J, with 11 bases between. The CDR3 spans 11 residues. Germline CDR1 reads MGHRA; CDR2 reads YSYEKL.